This TCR beta chain was observed in a study of blood T cell repertoires in COVID-19. The table came from immunoSEQ multiplex PCR; TCRdb's copy has only in-frame clones and leaves some out. The data show approximately 97,000 clones, with 80% to 90% seen just once and around 9.5% held by the top ten. The TCR sequence derives from a man aged 40-50 years with active or convalescent COVID-19. The sequencing input was peripheral blood.

CDR3 amino acids: CASSEGTRVAVISEAFF. CDR3 coding DNA: TGTGCCAGCAGTGAAGGGACAAGGGTTGCGGTAATTTCTGAAGCTTTCTTT. J is TRBJ1-1 and V is TRBV6-1; D is possibly TRBD1 (5 bases). Trimming removed 1 base from V and 6 bases from J, with 21 bases in between. There are 17 residues in the CDR3. Per the germline V gene, CDR1 is MNHNS and CDR2 is SASEGT.